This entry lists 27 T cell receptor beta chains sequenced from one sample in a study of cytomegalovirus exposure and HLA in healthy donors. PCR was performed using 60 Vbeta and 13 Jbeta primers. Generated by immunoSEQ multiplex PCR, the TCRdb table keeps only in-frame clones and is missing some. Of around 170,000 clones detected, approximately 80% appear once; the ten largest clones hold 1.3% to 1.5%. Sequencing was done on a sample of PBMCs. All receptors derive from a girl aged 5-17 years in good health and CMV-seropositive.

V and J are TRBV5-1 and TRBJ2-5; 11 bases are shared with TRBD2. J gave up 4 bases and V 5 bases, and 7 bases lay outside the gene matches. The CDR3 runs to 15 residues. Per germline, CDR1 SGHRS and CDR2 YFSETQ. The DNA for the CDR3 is TGCGCCAGCAGACCCTTAGCGGGAGGGGGAGAGACCCAGTACTTC. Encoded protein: CASRPLAGGGETQYF.

CDR3 coding DNA: TGTGCCTGGAGTGTAAGGGGGGAGACCCAGTACTTC. It translates to CAWSVRGETQYF. The V call is TRBV30, the J call TRBJ2-5; a weak D match, TRBD1 (6 bases). With 0 bases removed from V and 5 bases from J, the gap between germline ends came to 7 bases. CDR3 length: 12 amino acids. Per the germline V gene, CDR1 is GTSNPN and CDR2 is SVGIG (reference sequence).

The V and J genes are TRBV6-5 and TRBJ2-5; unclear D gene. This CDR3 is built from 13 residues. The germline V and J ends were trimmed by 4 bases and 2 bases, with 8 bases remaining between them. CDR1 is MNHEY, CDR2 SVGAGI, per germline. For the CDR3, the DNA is TGTGCCAGCAGTTCGAGAACTCAAGAGACCCAGTACTTC. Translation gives CASSSRTQETQYF.

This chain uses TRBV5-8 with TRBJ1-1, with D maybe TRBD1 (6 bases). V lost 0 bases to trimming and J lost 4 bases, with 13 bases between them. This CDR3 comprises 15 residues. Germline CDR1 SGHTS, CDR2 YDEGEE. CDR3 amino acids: CASSLAGGRFTEAFF. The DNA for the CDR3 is TGTGCCAGCAGCTTGGCCGGGGGGCGCTTCACTGAAGCTTTCTTT.

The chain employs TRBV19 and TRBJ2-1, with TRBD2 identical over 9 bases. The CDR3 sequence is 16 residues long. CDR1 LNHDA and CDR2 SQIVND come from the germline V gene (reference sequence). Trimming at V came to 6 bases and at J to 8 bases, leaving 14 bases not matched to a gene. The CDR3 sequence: CASSPSGATGADEQFF. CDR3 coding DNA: TGTGCCAGTAGCCCTAGCGGGGCAACGGGTGCGGATGAGCAGTTCTTC.

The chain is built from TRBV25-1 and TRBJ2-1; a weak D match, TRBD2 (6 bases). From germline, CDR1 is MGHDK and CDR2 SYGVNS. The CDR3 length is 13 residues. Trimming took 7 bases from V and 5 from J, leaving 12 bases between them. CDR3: CASKEGRNNEQFF. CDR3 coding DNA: TGTGCCAGCAAGGAGGGCCGCAACAATGAGCAGTTCTTC.

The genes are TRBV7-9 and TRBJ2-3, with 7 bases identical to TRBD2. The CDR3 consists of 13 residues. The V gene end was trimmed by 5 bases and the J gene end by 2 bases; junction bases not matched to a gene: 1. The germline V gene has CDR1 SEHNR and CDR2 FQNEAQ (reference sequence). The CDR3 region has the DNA TGTGCCAGCAGCCGGGGGGACACAGATACGCAGTATTTT. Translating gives CASSRGDTDTQYF. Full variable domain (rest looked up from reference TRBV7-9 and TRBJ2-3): DTGVSQNPRHKITKRGQNVTFRCDPISEHNRLYWYRQTLGQGPEFLTYFQNEAQLEKSRLLSDRFSAERPKGSFSTLEIQRTEQGDSAMYLCASSRGDTDTQYFGPGTRLTVL.

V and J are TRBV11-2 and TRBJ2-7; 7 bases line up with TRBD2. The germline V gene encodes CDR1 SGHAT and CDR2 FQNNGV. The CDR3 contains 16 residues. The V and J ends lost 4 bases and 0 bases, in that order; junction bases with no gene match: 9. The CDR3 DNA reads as TGTGCCAGCAGCTCCTTAAGCGGGACTCTCTCCTACGAGCAGTACTTC. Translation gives CASSSLSGTLSYEQYF.

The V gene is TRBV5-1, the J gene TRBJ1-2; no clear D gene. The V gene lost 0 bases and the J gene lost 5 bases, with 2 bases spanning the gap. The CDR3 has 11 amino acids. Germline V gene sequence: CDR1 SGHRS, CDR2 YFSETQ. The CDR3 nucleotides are TGCGCCAGCAGCTTGGCGTATGGCTACACCTTC. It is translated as CASSLAYGYTF.

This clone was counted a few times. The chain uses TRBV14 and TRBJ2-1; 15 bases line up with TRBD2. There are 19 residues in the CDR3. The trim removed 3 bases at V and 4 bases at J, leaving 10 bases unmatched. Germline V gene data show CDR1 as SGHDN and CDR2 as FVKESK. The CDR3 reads CASSHSTGTSGRRYNEQFF. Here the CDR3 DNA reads TGTGCCAGCAGCCATTCCACCGGGACTAGCGGGAGGAGGTACAATGAGCAGTTCTTC.

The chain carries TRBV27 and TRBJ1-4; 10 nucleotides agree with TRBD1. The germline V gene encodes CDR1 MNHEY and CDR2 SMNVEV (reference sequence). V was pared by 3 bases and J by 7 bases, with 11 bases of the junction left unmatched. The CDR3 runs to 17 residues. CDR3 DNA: TGTGCCAGCAGTTTTATTCGTCGGACAGGGGGTGGTGAAAAACTGTTTTTT. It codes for CASSFIRRTGGGEKLFF.

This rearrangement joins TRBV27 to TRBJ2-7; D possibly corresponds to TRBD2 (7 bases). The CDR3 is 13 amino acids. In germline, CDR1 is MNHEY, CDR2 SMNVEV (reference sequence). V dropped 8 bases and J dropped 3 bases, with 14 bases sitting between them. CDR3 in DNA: TGTGCCAGCGGGGGGGGCCATTACTACGAGCAGTACTTC. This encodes CASGGGHYYEQYF.

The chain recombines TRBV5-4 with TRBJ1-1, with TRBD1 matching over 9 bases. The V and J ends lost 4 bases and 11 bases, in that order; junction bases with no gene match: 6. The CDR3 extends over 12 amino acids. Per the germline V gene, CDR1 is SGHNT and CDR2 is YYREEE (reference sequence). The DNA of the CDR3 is TGTGCCAGCAGCGTCGACAGGGGGAAGGCTTTCTTT. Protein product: CASSVDRGKAFF.

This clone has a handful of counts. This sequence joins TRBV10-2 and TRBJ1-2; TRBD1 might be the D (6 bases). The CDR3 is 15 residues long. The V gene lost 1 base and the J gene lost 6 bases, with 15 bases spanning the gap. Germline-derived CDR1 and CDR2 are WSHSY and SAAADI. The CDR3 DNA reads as TGCGCCAGCAGTGAGTTCGGGTACAGGGATAATGGCTACACCTTC. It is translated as CASSEFGYRDNGYTF.

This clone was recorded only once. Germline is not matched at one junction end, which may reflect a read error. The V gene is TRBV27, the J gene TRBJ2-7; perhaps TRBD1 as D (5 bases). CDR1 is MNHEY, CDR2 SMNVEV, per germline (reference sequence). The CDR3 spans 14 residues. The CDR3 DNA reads TGTGCCCGCAGTTTCTCTCCCGACAGCTACGAGCAGTACTTC. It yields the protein CARSFSPDSYEQYF.

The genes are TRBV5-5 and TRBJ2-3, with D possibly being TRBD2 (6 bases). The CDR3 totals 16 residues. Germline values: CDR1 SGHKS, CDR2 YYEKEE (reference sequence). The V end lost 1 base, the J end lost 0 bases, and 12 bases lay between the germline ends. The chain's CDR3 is CASSLLSGGSTDTQYF. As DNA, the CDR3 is TGTGCCAGCAGCTTGTTAAGCGGAGGGAGCACAGATACGCAGTATTTT.

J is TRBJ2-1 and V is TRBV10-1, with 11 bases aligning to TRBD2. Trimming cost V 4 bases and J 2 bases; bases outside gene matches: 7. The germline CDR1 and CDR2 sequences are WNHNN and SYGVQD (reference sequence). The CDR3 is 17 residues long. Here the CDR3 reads CASSGLAGQSTYNEQFF. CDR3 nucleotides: TGCGCCAGCAGTGGACTAGCGGGACAATCAACCTACAATGAGCAGTTCTTC.

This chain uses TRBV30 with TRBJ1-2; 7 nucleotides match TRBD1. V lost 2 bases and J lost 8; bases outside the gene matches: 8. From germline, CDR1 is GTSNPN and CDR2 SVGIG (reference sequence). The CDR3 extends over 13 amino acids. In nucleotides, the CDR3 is TGTGCCTGGAGTTCAACAGGGGTCTGGGGCTACACCTTC. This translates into CAWSSTGVWGYTF.

The CDR3 DNA reads as TGTGCCAGCAGCGGTGACACCATGAACACTGAAGCTTTCTTT. Translating gives CASSGDTMNTEAFF. This rearrangement joins TRBV5-6 to TRBJ1-1; D is unresolved. CDR1 and CDR2 (germline): SGHDT, YYEEEE. The CDR3 loop spans 14 amino acids. The V and J ends lost 4 bases and 0 bases respectively, with 10 bases between them.

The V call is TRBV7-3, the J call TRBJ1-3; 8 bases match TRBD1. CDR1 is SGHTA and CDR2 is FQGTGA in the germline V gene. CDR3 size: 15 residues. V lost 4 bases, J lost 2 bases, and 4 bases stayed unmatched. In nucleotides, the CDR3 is TGTGCCAGCAGCTACACAGGGGGGGCTGGAAACACCATATATTTT. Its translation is CASSYTGGAGNTIYF.

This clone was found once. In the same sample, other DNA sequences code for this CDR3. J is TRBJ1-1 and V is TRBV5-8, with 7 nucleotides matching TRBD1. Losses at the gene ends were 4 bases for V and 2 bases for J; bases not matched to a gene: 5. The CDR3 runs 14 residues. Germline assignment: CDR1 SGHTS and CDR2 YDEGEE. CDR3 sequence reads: CASSLRQGNTEAFF. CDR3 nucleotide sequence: TGTGCCAGCAGCCTAAGACAGGGAAACACTGAAGCTTTCTTT.

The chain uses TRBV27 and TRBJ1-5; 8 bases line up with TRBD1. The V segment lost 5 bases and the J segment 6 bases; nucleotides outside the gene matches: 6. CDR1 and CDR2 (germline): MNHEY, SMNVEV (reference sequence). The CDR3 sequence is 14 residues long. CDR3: CASSLDRGVQPQHF. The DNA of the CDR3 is TGTGCCAGCAGTCTTGACAGGGGTGTTCAGCCCCAGCATTTT.

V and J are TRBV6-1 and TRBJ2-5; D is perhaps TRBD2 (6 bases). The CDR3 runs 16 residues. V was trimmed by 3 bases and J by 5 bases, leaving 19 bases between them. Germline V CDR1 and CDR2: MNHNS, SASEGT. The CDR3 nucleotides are TGTGCCAGCAGTGAGGCCGGGACTCTTTTTAGGGAGACCCAGTACTTC. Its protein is CASSEAGTLFRETQYF.

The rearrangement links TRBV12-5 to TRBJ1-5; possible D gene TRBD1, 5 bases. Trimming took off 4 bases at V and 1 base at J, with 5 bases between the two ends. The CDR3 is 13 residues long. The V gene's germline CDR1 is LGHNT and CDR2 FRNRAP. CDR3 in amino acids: CASGWGSNQPQHF. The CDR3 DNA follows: TGTGCTAGTGGTTGGGGCAGCAATCAGCCCCAGCATTTT.

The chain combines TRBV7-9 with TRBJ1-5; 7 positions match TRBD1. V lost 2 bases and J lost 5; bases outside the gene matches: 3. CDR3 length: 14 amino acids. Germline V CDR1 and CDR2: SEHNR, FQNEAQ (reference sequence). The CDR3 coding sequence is TGTGCCAGCAGCTTAAGGCAGGGGGATCAGCCCCAGCATTTT. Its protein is CASSLRQGDQPQHF.

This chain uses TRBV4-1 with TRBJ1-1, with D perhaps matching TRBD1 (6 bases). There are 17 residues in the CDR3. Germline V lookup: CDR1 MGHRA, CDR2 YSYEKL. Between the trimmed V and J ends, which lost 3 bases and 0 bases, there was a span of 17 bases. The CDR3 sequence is CASSQRQDSRMNTEAFF. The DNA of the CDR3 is TGCGCCAGCAGCCAGAGACAGGACTCAAGGATGAACACTGAAGCTTTCTTT.

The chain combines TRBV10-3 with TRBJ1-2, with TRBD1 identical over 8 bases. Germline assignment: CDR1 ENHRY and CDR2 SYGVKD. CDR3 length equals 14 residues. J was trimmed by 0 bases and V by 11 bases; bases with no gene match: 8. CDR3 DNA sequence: TGTGCCGCGACAGGGGTTAAAGCTAACTATGGCTACACCTTC. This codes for CAATGVKANYGYTF.